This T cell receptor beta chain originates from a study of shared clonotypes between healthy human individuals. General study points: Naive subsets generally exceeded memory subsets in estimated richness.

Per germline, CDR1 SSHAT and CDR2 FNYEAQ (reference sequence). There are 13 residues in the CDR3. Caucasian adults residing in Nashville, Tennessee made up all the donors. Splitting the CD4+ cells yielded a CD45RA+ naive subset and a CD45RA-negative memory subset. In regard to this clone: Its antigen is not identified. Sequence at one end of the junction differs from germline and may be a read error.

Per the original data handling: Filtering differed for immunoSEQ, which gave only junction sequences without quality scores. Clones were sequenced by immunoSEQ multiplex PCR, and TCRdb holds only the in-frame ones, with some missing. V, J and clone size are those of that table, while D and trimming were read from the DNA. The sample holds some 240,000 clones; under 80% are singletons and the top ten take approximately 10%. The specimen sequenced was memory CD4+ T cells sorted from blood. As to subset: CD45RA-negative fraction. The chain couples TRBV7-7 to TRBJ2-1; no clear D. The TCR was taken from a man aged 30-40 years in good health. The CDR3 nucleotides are TGTGCTAGCAGCAAGGACGTCTACAATGAGCAGTTCTTC. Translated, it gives CASSKDVYNEQFF. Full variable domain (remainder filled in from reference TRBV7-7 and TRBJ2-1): GAGVSQSPRYKVTKRGQDVTLRCDPISSHATLYWYQQALGQGPEFLTYFNYEAQPDKSGLPSDRFSAERPEGSISTLTIQRTEQRDSAMYRCASSKDVYNEQFFGPGTRLTVL.